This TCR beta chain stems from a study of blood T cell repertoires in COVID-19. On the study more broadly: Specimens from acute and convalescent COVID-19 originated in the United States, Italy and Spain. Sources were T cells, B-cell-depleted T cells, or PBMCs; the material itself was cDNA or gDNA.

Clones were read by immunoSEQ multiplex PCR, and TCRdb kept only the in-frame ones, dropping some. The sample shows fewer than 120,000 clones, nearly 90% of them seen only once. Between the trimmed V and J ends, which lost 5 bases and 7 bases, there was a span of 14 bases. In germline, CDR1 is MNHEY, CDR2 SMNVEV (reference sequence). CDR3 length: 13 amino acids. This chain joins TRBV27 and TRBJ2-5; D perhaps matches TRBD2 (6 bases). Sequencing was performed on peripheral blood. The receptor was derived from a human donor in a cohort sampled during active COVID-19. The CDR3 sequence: CASSPSGDGTQYF. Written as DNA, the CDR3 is TGTGCCAGCAGTCCCTCGGGGGATGGGACCCAGTACTTC.